The 12 T cell receptor beta chains below all came from one sample that was sequenced in a study of blood T cell repertoires in COVID-19. TCRdb's copy holds only in-frame clones and misses some; the assay was immunoSEQ multiplex PCR. Of under 250,000 clones detected, about 83% appear once; the ten largest clones hold more than 1.5%. Sequenced input: peripheral blood. The source is a woman in her forties who had recovered from COVID-19.

The genes are TRBV5-4 and TRBJ2-3, with 9 positions matching TRBD2. V gave up 4 bases and J gave up 4 bases; unmatched junction bases: 10. The germline V gene encodes CDR1 SGHNT and CDR2 YYREEE (reference sequence). CDR3 length: 16 residues. CDR3 sequence reads: CASSRHGTSRPDTQYF. The CDR3 nucleotides are TGTGCCAGCAGCAGGCACGGGACTAGCCGGCCAGATACGCAGTATTTT.

The V and J genes are TRBV14 and TRBJ1-1; 7 nucleotides agree with TRBD1. The V and J ends lost 0 bases and 5 bases, in that order; junction bases with no gene match: 3. This CDR3 contains 14 residues. CDR1 is SGHDN and CDR2 is FVKESK in the germline V gene. This CDR3 reads CASSQEGGWTEAFF. CDR3 nucleotides: TGTGCCAGCAGCCAAGAAGGGGGCTGGACTGAAGCTTTCTTT.

The V call is TRBV4-1, the J call TRBJ1-5; 8 bases align to TRBD1. The V gene end was trimmed by 0 bases and the J gene end by 10 bases; junction bases not matched to a gene: 8. CDR1 and CDR2 (germline): MGHRA, YSYEKL. This CDR3 spans 15 amino acids. CDR3: CASSQEPGTGFPQHF. The CDR3 DNA reads as TGCGCCAGCAGCCAAGAACCCGGGACAGGCTTCCCCCAGCATTTT.

This clone was seen more than once but under ten times. The V and J genes are TRBV5-1 and TRBJ1-5, with D perhaps matching TRBD1 (5 bases). The V gene lost 4 bases and the J gene lost 1 base, with 21 bases spanning the gap. The CDR3 has 18 residues. The germline V gene has CDR1 SGHRS and CDR2 YFSETQ. The CDR3 DNA follows: TGCGCCAGCAGCGACGGCGATGGTGTGGGGGGAAGCAATCAGCCCCAGCATTTT. It encodes CASSDGDGVGGSNQPQHF. Together with reference TRBV5-1 and TRBJ1-5, the CDR3 gives the full variable domain: KAGVTQTPRYLIKTRGQQVTLSCSPISGHRSVSWYQQTPGQGLQFLFEYFSETQRNKGNFPGRFSGRQFSNSRSEMNVSTLELGDSALYLCASSDGDGVGGSNQPQHFGDGTRLSIL.

The chain employs TRBV3-1 (or the pseudogene TRBV3-2) and TRBJ2-3; 9 bases line up with TRBD1. The V segment lost 6 bases and the J segment 3 bases; nucleotides outside the gene matches: 7. Germline lookup yields CDR1 LGHDT and CDR2 YNNKEL (reference sequence). This CDR3 contains 15 residues. Here the CDR3 reads CASSRTGTGTDTQYF. The CDR3 nucleotides read TGTGCCAGCAGTCGCACCGGGACAGGGACAGATACGCAGTATTTT.

The CDR3 nucleotides are TGTGCCAGCAGTGAATTTGGCCGGATGACTTACGCTACCAGCGAAAAACTGTTTTTT. As protein: CASSEFGRMTYATSEKLFF. The chain links TRBV6-1 to TRBJ1-4, with no clear D. The CDR3 sequence is 19 residues long. Per germline, CDR1 MNHNS and CDR2 SASEGT. V was pared by 2 bases and J by 8 bases, with 27 bases between.

J is TRBJ2-1 and V is TRBV11-2; 9 bases fit TRBD2. Germline V gene data show CDR1 as SGHAT and CDR2 as FQNNGV. The CDR3 is 15 amino acids. Losses at the gene ends were 0 bases for V and 3 bases for J; bases not matched to a gene: 0. The CDR3, as DNA: TGTGCCAGCAGCTTAGAACTAGCGGGCTACAATGAGCAGTTCTTC. It encodes CASSLELAGYNEQFF.

The chain carries TRBV9 and TRBJ2-1; 7 positions match TRBD1. This CDR3 comprises 15 residues. Looked up from germline, CDR1 is SGDLS and CDR2 is YYNGEE. V lost 0 bases, J lost 4 bases, and 4 bases stayed unmatched. The DNA for the CDR3 is TGTGCCAGCAGCGTAGTGGGACAGTCTTACAATGAGCAGTTCTTC. It yields the protein CASSVVGQSYNEQFF.

This rearrangement joins TRBV19 to TRBJ1-2; D not certain. Looked up from germline, CDR1 is LNHDA and CDR2 is SQIVND (reference sequence). The CDR3 has 14 amino acids. Trimming removed 3 bases at V and 2 bases at J, with 10 bases between. The CDR3 sequence is CASSISRANYGYTF. The DNA of the CDR3 is TGTGCCAGTAGTATCAGCAGAGCGAACTATGGCTACACCTTC.

The chain combines TRBV13 with TRBJ2-7, with TRBD1 matching over 7 bases. From germline, CDR1 is PRHDT and CDR2 FYEKMQ (reference sequence). With V trimmed by 4 bases and J by 4 bases, 4 bases remained unmatched. The CDR3 runs 13 residues. The CDR3 DNA reads TGTGCCAGCAGCTCGACAGGGCTGTACGAGCAGTACTTC. Its protein product is CASSSTGLYEQYF.

Concerning this clone: The identical CDR3 is also encoded by other nucleotide sequences in the sample. V is TRBV5-1 and J is TRBJ2-5; 11 positions match TRBD2. This CDR3 is built from 16 residues. The germline V gene encodes CDR1 SGHRS and CDR2 YFSETQ. The V and J ends lost 0 bases and 2 bases, in that order; junction bases with no gene match: 3. CDR3: CASSLALAGGQETQYF. In DNA form, the CDR3 reads TGCGCCAGCAGCTTGGCTTTAGCGGGGGGGCAAGAGACCCAGTACTTC.

The V call is TRBV3-1 (or the pseudogene TRBV3-2), the J call TRBJ1-1; D is ambiguous. Germline-derived CDR1 and CDR2 are LGHDT and YNNKEL (reference sequence). CDR3 length: 13 amino acids. The ends were cut back, 1 base at V and 3 bases at J, with 6 bases in the middle. The CDR3 here is CASSQGLDTEAFF. The CDR3 nucleotides read TGTGCCAGCAGCCAAGGGCTTGACACTGAAGCTTTCTTT.